A selection of T cell receptor beta chains follows, all from one sample in a study of T-cell memory formation after mild COVID-19. TCRdb fed the 5' RACE reads into MiXCR, producing one record per CDR3 protein. This sample has around 250,000 distinct CDR3 sequences, with around a tenth found just once. The sequencing input was PBMCs or a T cell subset sorted from them (not recorded which). The receptors here all came from a man aged 18 to 29 who had mild COVID-19 (a few samples of this study predate the infection). Cell type and time point are not known. CDR3s include the opening cysteine and the closing phenylalanine or tryptophan. The D gene is left open where the match is weak. Clone size, where shown, is once, few, many, or a class for clones that have expanded.

size: many
J: TRBJ2-3
V: TRBV19
D: TRBD2
CDR3: CASSFGLAETQYF
DNA: TGTGCCAGTAGTTTTGGACTAGCCGAAACCCAGTATTTT

size: -
J: TRBJ1-1
V: TRBV5-1
D: -
CDR3: CASSLAGAAEAFF
DNA: TGCGCCAGCAGCTTGGCGGGGGCGGCTGAAGCTTTCTTT

size: few
J: TRBJ2-5
V: TRBV7-8
D: -
CDR3: CASTPLPPGAPGTETQYF
DNA: TGTGCCAGCACTCCCCTTCCACCGGGAGCCCCGGGGACGGAGACCCAGTACTTC

size: few
J: TRBJ1-4
V: TRBV20-1
D: -
CDR3: CSAADSSNEKLFF
DNA: TGCAGTGCCGCCGACAGTTCTAATGAAAAACTGTTTTTT

size: few
J: TRBJ2-2
V: TRBV5-1
D: TRBD1
CDR3: CASSWGTGGIHFTGELFF
DNA: TGCGCCAGCAGCTGGGGGACAGGGGGCATCCACTTCACCGGGGAGCTGTTTTTT

size: -
J: TRBJ2-1
V: TRBV20-1
D: TRBD2
CDR3: CSAPGTSGSTYYNEQFF
DNA: TGCAGTGCCCCAGGGACTAGCGGGTCCACCTACTACAATGAGCAGTTCTTC

size: -
J: TRBJ2-4
V: TRBV12-3/TRBV12-4
D: -
CDR3: CASSLMAAKNIQYF
DNA: TGTGCCAGCAGTTTAATGGCAGCCAAAAACATTCAGTACTTC

size: -
J: TRBJ1-1
V: TRBV6-6
D: -
CDR3: CASIKRTLSKLNTEAFF
DNA: TGTGCCAGCATCAAAAGGACCCTCTCGAAGCTGAACACTGAAGCTTTCTTT

size: -
J: TRBJ1-4
V: TRBV2
D: -
CDR3: CASSEGGEKLFF
DNA: TGTGCCAGCAGTGAAGGAGGTGAAAAACTGTTTTTT

size: -
J: TRBJ2-1
V: TRBV4-2
D: -
CDR3: CASSQPPGPGNEQFF
DNA: TGTGCCAGCAGCCAACCTCCGGGGCCGGGAAATGAGCAGTTCTTC

size: -
J: TRBJ2-1
V: TRBV12-3/TRBV12-4
D: TRBD1
CDR3: CASSPQGESSYNEQFF
DNA: TGTGCCAGCAGCCCCCAGGGGGAGAGCTCCTACAATGAGCAGTTCTTC

size: -
J: TRBJ2-5
V: TRBV25-1
D: -
CDR3: CASSDPGLRTTQYF
DNA: TGTGCCAGCAGTGACCCGGGGCTTCGGACGACCCAGTACTTC

size: -
J: TRBJ2-3
V: TRBV2
D: TRBD1
CDR3: CASSAGTGVRYNTQYF
DNA: TGTGCCAGCAGTGCCGGGACAGGGGTTCGGTACAATACGCAGTATTTT

size: -
J: TRBJ1-5
V: TRBV9
D: -
CDR3: CASSVEGGPLSNQPQHF
DNA: TGTGCCAGCAGCGTCGAAGGGGGTCCTCTTAGCAATCAGCCCCAGCATTTT

size: -
J: TRBJ1-5
V: TRBV4-1
D: -
CDR3: CASSQEGAGINQPQHF
DNA: TGCGCCAGCAGCCAAGAGGGCGCAGGAATCAATCAGCCCCAGCATTTT

size: many
J: TRBJ1-5
V: TRBV12-3/TRBV12-4
D: -
CDR3: CASSFRGVNQPQHF
DNA: TGTGCCAGCAGTTTCAGGGGAGTGAATCAGCCCCAGCATTTT

size: many
J: TRBJ1-5
V: TRBV7-2
D: -
CDR3: CASSSQGSQPQHF
DNA: TGTGCCAGCAGCTCTCAGGGGAGTCAGCCCCAGCATTTT

size: few
J: TRBJ1-2
V: TRBV27
D: TRBD1
CDR3: CASMGTAYYGYTF
DNA: TGTGCCAGCATGGGGACAGCCTACTATGGCTACACCTTC

size: -
J: TRBJ2-5
V: TRBV3-1
D: -
CDR3: CASSHNTGPETQYF
DNA: TGTGCCAGCAGCCACAATACAGGGCCAGAGACCCAGTACTTC

size: -
J: TRBJ1-5
V: TRBV7-2
D: -
CDR3: CASSLAQSRAQPQHF
DNA: TGTGCCAGCAGCTTAGCGCAAAGCAGGGCTCAGCCCCAGCATTTT

size: many
J: TRBJ1-6
V: TRBV10-3
D: TRBD1
CDR3: CAIAGGTGRHSPLHF
DNA: TGTGCCATCGCGGGGGGGACAGGGAGGCATTCACCCCTCCACTTT

size: -
J: TRBJ1-5
V: TRBV5-5
D: TRBD1
CDR3: CASSLHRGPFSNQPQHF
DNA: TGTGCCAGCAGCTTGCACAGGGGTCCTTTCAGCAATCAGCCCCAGCATTTT

size: many
J: TRBJ2-5
V: TRBV29-1
D: -
CDR3: CSVELPEGWETQYF
DNA: TGCAGCGTTGAGTTGCCGGAGGGATGGGAGACCCAGTACTTC

size: few
J: TRBJ1-1
V: TRBV5-1
D: TRBD1
CDR3: CASSYYRGPETEAFF
DNA: TGCGCCAGCAGCTATTACAGGGGGCCTGAGACTGAAGCTTTCTTT

size: few
J: TRBJ1-2
V: TRBV7-2
D: -
CDR3: CASSPGQALYGYTF
DNA: TGTGCCAGCAGCCCCGGGCAGGCCCTTTACGGCTACACCTTC

size: -
J: TRBJ1-2
V: TRBV7-6
D: TRBD1
CDR3: CASSAQEDRGRRRYGYTF
DNA: TGTGCCAGCAGCGCACAGGAGGACAGGGGGCGCCGGCGTTATGGCTACACCTTC

size: few
J: TRBJ2-2
V: TRBV20-1
D: TRBD2
CDR3: CSARQLAGSNTGELFF
DNA: TGCAGTGCTAGACAACTAGCGGGGTCGAACACCGGGGAGCTGTTTTTT

size: few
J: TRBJ2-5
V: TRBV7-8
D: -
CDR3: CASTRWGGPETQYF
DNA: TGTGCCAGCACCCGGTGGGGGGGGCCTGAGACCCAGTACTTC

size: few
J: TRBJ2-3
V: TRBV7-8
D: TRBD1
CDR3: CASRQTGQSTDTQYF
DNA: TGTGCCAGCAGACAAACGGGACAGAGCACAGATACGCAGTATTTT

size: few
J: TRBJ1-1
V: TRBV6-6
D: -
CDR3: CASSYSNLPEAFF
DNA: TGTGCCAGCAGTTACTCGAACCTACCTGAAGCTTTCTTT

size: many
J: TRBJ2-1
V: TRBV20-1
D: TRBD2
CDR3: CSARAPPLAGGFNNEQFF
DNA: TGCAGTGCTCGTGCCCCCCCACTAGCGGGGGGCTTTAACAATGAGCAGTTCTTC

size: few
J: TRBJ1-2
V: TRBV5-1
D: TRBD1
CDR3: CASSFGQGLISNYGYTF
DNA: TGCGCCAGCAGCTTCGGACAGGGCCTAATCTCTAACTATGGCTACACCTTC

size: few
J: TRBJ2-3
V: TRBV10-3
D: TRBD2
CDR3: CASTTSGGPRVTDTQYF
DNA: TGTGCCAGCACCACTAGCGGGGGGCCAAGGGTCACAGATACGCAGTATTTT

size: few
J: TRBJ1-2
V: TRBV20-1
D: -
CDR3: CSARSGGLSLLYGYTF
DNA: TGCAGTGCTAGAAGCGGCGGACTTTCTCTTCTCTATGGCTACACCTTC

size: -
J: TRBJ2-1
V: TRBV27
D: -
CDR3: CASSLGGPSSYNEQFF
DNA: TGTGCCAGCAGCCTTGGGGGGCCTAGCTCCTACAATGAGCAGTTCTTC